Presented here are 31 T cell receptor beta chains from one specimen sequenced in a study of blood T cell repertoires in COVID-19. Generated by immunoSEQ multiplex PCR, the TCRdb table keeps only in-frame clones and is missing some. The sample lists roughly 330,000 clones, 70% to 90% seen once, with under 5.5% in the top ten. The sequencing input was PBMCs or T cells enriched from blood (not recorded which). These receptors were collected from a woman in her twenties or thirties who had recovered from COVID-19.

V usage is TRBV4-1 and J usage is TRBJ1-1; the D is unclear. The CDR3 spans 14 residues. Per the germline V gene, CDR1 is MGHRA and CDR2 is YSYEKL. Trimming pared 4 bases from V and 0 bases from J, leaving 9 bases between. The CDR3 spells CASSRAPLNTEAFF. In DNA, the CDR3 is TGCGCCAGCAGCCGAGCTCCATTGAACACTGAAGCTTTCTTT.

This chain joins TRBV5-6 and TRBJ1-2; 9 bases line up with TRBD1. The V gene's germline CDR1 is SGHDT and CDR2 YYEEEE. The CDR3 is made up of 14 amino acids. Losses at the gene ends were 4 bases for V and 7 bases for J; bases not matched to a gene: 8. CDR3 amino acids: CASSGPRTGAGYTF. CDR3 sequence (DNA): TGTGCCAGCAGCGGACCCCGGACAGGGGCTGGCTACACCTTC.

CDR3 sequence (DNA): TGTGCCAGCAGTTCAACGACAGGGGGCGGGTGGGAGACCCAGTACTTC. Translation: CASSSTTGGGWETQYF. The chain recombines TRBV28 with TRBJ2-5; 10 nucleotides line up with TRBD1. CDR3 length: 16 amino acids. The germline gives CDR1 MDHEN, CDR2 SYDVKM. J gave up 5 bases and V 4 bases, and 10 bases lay outside the gene matches.

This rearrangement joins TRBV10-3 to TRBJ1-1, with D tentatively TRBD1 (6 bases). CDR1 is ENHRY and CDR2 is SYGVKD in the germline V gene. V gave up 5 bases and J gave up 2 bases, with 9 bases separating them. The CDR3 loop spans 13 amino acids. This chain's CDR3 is CAISYRVNTEAFF. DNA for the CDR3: TGTGCCATCAGTTACAGGGTTAACACTGAAGCTTTCTTT.

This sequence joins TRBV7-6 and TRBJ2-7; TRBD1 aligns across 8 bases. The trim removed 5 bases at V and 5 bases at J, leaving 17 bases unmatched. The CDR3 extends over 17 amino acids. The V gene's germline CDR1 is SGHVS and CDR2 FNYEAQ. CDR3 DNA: TGTGCCAGCAGCACCCCTGGGGGAGGACAGGGTATGAACGAGCAGTACTTC. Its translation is CASSTPGGGQGMNEQYF.

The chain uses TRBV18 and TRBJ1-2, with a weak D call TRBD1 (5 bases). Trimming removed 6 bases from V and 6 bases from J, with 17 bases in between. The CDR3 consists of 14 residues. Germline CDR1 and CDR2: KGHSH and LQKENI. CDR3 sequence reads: CASSPVGTGDGYTF. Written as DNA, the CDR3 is TGTGCCAGCTCCCCCGTAGGGACGGGAGATGGCTACACCTTC.

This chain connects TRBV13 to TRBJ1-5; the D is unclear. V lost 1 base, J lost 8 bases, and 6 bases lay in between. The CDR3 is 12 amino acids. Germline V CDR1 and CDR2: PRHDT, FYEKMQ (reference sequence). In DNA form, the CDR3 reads TGTGCCAGCAGCTTAGCTCGGGAGCCCCAGCATTTT. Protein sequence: CASSLAREPQHF. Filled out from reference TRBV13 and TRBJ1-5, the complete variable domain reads AAGVIQSPRHLIKEKRETATLKCYPIPRHDTVYWYQQGPGQDPQFLISFYEKMQSDKGSIPDRFSAQQFSDYHSELNMSSLELGDSALYFCASSLAREPQHFGDGTRLSIL.

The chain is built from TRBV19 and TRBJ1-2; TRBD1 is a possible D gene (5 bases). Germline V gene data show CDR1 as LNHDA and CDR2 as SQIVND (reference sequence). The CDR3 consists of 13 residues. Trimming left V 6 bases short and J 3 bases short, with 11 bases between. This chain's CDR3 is CASSVTGDYGYTF. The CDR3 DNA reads TGTGCCAGTAGCGTTACGGGGGACTATGGCTACACCTTC.

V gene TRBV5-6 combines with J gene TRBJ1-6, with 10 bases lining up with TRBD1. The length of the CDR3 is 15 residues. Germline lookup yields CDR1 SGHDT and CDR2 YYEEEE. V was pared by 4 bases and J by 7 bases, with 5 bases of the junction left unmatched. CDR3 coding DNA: TGTGCCAGCAGCGACGGACAGGGGGGGAATTCACCCCTCCACTTT. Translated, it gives CASSDGQGGNSPLHF. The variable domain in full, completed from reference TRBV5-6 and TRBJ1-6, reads DAGVTQSPTHLIKTRGQQVTLRCSPKSGHDTVSWYQQALGQGPQFIFQYYEEEERQRGNFPDRFSGHQFPNYSSELNVNALLLGDSALYLCASSDGQGGNSPLHFGNGTRLTVT.

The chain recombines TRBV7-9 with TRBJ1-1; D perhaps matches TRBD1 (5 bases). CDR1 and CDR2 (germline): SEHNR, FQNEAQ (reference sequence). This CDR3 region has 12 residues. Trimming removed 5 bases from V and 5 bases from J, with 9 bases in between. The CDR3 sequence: CASSGTGTEAFF. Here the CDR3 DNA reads TGTGCCAGCAGCGGTACAGGTACTGAAGCTTTCTTT.

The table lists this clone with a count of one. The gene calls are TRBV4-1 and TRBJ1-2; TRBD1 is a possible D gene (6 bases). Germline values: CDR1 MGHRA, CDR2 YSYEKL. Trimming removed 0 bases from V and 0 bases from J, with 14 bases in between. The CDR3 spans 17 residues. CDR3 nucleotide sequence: TGCGCCAGCAGCCAAGAAGTTGGGGGCGGTCCTAACTATGGCTACACCTTC. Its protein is CASSQEVGGGPNYGYTF.

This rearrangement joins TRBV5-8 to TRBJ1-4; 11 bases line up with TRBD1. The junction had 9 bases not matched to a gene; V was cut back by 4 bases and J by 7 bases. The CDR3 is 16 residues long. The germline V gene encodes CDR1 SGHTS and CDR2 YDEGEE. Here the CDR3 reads CASSPGWTGGTEKLFF. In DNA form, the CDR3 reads TGTGCCAGCAGCCCCGGATGGACAGGGGGCACTGAAAAACTGTTTTTT.

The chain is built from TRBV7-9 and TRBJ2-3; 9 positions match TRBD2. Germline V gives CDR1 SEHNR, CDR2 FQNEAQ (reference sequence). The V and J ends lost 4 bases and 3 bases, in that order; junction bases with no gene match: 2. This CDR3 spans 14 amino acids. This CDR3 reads CASSSRGGTDTQYF. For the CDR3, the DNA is TGTGCCAGCAGCTCGCGGGGGGGAACAGATACGCAGTATTTT.

The CDR3 DNA follows: TGTGCCAGCAGCCGGGGACAGGGCGTTGGGGAGACCCAGTACTTC. This translates into CASSRGQGVGETQYF. V and J are TRBV7-3 and TRBJ2-5, with 9 positions matching TRBD1. Losses at the gene ends were 5 bases for V and 5 bases for J; bases not matched to a gene: 9. The CDR3 spans 15 residues. Germline CDR1 SGHTA, CDR2 FQGTGA.

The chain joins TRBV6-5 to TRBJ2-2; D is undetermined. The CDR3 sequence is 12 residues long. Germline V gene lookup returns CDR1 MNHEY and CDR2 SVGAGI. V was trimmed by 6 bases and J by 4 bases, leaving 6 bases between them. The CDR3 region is CASRWSTGELFF. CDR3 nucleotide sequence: TGTGCCAGCAGGTGGAGCACCGGGGAGCTGTTTTTT.

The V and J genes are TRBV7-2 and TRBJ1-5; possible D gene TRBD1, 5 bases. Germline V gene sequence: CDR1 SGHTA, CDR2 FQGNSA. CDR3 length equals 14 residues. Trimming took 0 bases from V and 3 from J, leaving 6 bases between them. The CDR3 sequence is CASSLAGDNQPQHF. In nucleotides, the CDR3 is TGTGCCAGCAGCTTAGCAGGGGACAATCAGCCCCAGCATTTT.

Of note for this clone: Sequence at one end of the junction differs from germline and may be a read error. CDR3 DNA sequence: TGTGCCAGTAGTTTAGACGGGAGCTCTGGAAACACCATATATTTT. It specifies CASSLDGSSGNTIYF. The V and J genes are TRBV19 and TRBJ1-3; no clear D. The CDR3 totals 15 residues. Germline CDR1 LNHDA, CDR2 SQIVND (reference sequence).

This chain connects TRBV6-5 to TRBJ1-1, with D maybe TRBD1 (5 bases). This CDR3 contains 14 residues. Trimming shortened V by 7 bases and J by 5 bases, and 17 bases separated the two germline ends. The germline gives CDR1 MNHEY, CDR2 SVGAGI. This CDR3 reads CASTRQLQETEAFF. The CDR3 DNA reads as TGTGCCAGCACGAGACAGCTCCAAGAAACTGAAGCTTTCTTT.

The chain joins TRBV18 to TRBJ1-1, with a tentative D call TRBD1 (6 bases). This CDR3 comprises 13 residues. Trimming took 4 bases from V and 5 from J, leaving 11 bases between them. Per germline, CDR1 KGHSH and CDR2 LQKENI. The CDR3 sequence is CASSLSRGTEAFF. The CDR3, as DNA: TGTGCCAGCTCACTGTCCAGGGGAACTGAAGCTTTCTTT.

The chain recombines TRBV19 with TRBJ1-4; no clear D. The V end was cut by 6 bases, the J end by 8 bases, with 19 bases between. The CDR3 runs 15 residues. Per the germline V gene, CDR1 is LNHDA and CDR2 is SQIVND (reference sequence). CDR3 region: CASSDPGRVGEKLFF. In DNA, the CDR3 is TGTGCCAGTAGCGATCCCGGGCGGGTTGGGGAAAAACTGTTTTTT.

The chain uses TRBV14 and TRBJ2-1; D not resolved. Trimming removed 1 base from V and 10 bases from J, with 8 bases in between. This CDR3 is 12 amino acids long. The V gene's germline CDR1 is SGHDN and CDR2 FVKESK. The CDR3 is CASSQVPGEQFF. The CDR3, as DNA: TGTGCCAGCAGCCAAGTTCCAGGCGAGCAGTTCTTC.

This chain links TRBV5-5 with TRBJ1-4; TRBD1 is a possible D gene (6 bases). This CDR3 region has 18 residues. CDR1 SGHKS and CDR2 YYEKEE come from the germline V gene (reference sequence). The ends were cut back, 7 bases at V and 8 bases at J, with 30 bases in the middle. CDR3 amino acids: CASGQTWSGGGPEEKLFF. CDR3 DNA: TGTGCCAGCGGGCAAACTTGGAGCGGCGGGGGCCCTGAGGAAAAACTGTTTTTT.

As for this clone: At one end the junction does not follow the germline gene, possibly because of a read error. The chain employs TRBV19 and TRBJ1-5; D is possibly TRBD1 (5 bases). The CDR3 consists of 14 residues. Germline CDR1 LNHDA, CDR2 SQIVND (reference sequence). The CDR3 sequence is CASRIGAGWQPQHF. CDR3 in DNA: TGTGCCAGTAGGATAGGGGCCGGTTGGCAGCCCCAGCATTTT. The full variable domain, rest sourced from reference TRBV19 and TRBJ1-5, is DGGITQSPKYLFRKEGQNVTLSCEQNLNHDAMYWYRQDPGQGLRLIYYSQIVNDFQKGDIAEGYSVSREKKESFPLTVTSAQKNPTAFYLCASRIGAGWQPQHFGDGTRLSIL.

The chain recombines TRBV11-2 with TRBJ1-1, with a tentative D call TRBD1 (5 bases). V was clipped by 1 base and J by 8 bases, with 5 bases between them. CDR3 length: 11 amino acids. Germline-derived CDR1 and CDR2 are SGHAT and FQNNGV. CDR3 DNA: TGTGCCAGCAGCTTAGGGACAGAAGCTTTCTTT. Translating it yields CASSLGTEAFF.

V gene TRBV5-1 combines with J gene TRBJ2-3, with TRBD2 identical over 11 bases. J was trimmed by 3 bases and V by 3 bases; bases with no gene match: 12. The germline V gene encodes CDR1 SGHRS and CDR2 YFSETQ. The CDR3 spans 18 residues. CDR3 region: CASSSGTSGPLYTDTQYF. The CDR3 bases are TGCGCCAGCAGCTCCGGGACTAGCGGACCACTATATACAGATACGCAGTATTTT.

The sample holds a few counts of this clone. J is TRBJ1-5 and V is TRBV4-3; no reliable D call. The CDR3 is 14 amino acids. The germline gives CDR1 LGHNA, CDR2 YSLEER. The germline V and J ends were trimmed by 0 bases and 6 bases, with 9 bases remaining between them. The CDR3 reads CASSQDPGAQPQHF. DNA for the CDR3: TGCGCCAGCAGCCAAGACCCGGGAGCTCAGCCCCAGCATTTT.

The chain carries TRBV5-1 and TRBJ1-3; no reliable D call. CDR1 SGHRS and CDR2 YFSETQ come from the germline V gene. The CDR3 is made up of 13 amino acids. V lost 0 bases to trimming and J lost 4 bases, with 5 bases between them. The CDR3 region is CASSLAGGNTIYF. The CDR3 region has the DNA TGCGCCAGCAGCTTGGCCGGGGGAAACACCATATATTTT.

CDR3 sequence: CASSSRPNTGTGELFF. For the CDR3, the DNA is TGTGCCAGCAGTTCGAGGCCGAACACAGGAACCGGGGAGCTGTTTTTT. V and J are TRBV6-5 and TRBJ2-2; TRBD1 is a possible D gene (5 bases). Germline CDR1 is MNHEY and CDR2 is SVGAGI. V was shortened by 4 bases and J by 5 bases, with 17 bases between the two germline ends. The CDR3 runs 16 residues.

The CDR3 reads CASSSSGGWTGSEQYF. The CDR3 region has the DNA TGTGCCAGCAGCTCCTCCGGGGGCTGGACAGGGAGCGAGCAGTACTTC. V usage is TRBV5-4 and J usage is TRBJ2-7, with 8 bases aligning to TRBD1. CDR1 is SGHNT and CDR2 is YYREEE in the germline V gene (reference sequence). The CDR3 runs to 16 residues. V lost 3 bases to trimming and J lost 6 bases; unmatched junction nucleotides: 14.

The CDR3 bases are TGTGCCAGCTCACCGCGCCCGGGACAGGGCACAGAGCAGTACTTC. This gives the protein CASSPRPGQGTEQYF. The chain combines TRBV18 with TRBJ2-7, with 9 bases matching TRBD1. Germline V gene sequence: CDR1 KGHSH, CDR2 LQKENI. V was pared by 3 bases and J by 7 bases, with 10 bases of the junction left unmatched. CDR3 length: 15 residues.

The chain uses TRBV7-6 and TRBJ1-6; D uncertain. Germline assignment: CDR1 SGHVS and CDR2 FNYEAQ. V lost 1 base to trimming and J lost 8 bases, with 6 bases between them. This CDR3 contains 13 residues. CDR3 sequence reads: CASSLELDSPLHF. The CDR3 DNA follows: TGTGCCAGCAGCTTAGAATTAGATTCACCCCTCCACTTT.